This TCR beta chain was profiled in a study of T cells expressing NK-cell markers. Overall study results and limits: Once again these clonotypes came out on top in the CD3+CD56-NKG2C+ fraction of a handful of donors. In a handful of donors, dominant CD3+CD56+NKG2C+ clones formed 1.0-7.0% of CD8+ cells. Clarity on HCMV specificity was lacking for the expanded NKG2C+ T cell clones.

The CDR3 length is 13 residues. Germline V lookup: CDR1 GTSNPN, CDR2 SVGIG (reference sequence). TCRdb re-called the 5' RACE reads and catalogs CDR3 proteins one per entry, DNA excluded. This table holds 400,000 or so distinct CDR3 sequences. Comments on this clonotype: Its specificity is unknown.

This chain connects TRBV30 to TRBJ1-4; TCRdb outputs TRBD1, but without DNA this stays unchecked. The sample taken for sequencing was blood T cells: a sorted CD56 or NKG2C T cell subset, CD4+ or CD8+ T cells, or bulk PBMC T cells (not recorded which). This receptor was obtained from a woman aged 45-65 years in good health. The CDR3 spells CAWNRPGQSRLFF.